These 10 T cell receptor beta chains were all obtained from the same sample, sequenced in a study of CD8 T cells in Susac syndrome. The RNA, about 0.5 to 1 ug, was put through reverse transcription using random hexamers. One entry per CDR3 protein results from TCRdb running MiXCR on the immunoSEQ multiplex PCR reads. Among about 130,000 distinct CDR3 sequences listed, just under 95% were seen once. Sequencing input: CD8+ T cells from PBMCs. Receptor source: a human donor with Susac syndrome.

The chain carries TRBV29-1 and TRBJ2-3, with D perhaps matching TRBD2 (6 bases). The CDR3 sequence is 13 residues long. Trimming left V 3 bases short and J 4 bases short, with 11 bases between. CDR1 and CDR2 from the germline V gene are SQVTM and ANQGSEA. DNA of the CDR3: TGCAGCGTTGAGACCAGGGAGGCAGATACGCAGTATTTT. Translated, it gives CSVETREADTQYF.

Only one count was recorded for this clonotype. CDR3 nucleotide sequence: TGCGCCAGCAGCCAAGATCCGGGACTAGCGGGAAGTTGGGACAATGAGCAGTTCTTC. The encoded protein is CASSQDPGLAGSWDNEQFF. The rearrangement links TRBV4-1 to TRBJ2-1; 13 bases match TRBD2. V shed 0 bases, J shed 5 bases, and the junction held 10 bases outside the gene matches. The CDR3 sequence is 19 residues long. Germline lookup yields CDR1 MGHRA and CDR2 YSYEKL.

V usage is TRBV19 and J usage is TRBJ2-2; possibly TRBD1 for D (5 bases). CDR3 length: 17 amino acids. Germline lookup yields CDR1 LNHDA and CDR2 SQIVND (reference sequence). V was clipped by 5 bases and J by 5 bases, with 21 bases between them. DNA of the CDR3: TGTGCCAGTAGTCTTGTATCGATGACAGTACTTACCGGGGAGCTGTTTTTT. Protein product: CASSLVSMTVLTGELFF.

V usage is TRBV27 and J usage is TRBJ1-2; no firm D call. V was cut by 6 bases and J by 7 bases, with 18 bases left in between. The germline V gene has CDR1 MNHEY and CDR2 SMNVEV (reference sequence). The CDR3 consists of 14 residues. CDR3 in DNA: TGTGCCAGCAGATCACGGACGGACTTGCCTGGCTACACCTTC. It specifies CASRSRTDLPGYTF.

This chain connects TRBV9 to TRBJ2-5, with 11 bases lining up with TRBD2. Germline lookup yields CDR1 SGDLS and CDR2 YYNGEE. The CDR3 is 14 residues long. V lost 3 bases, J lost 4 bases, and 2 bases stayed unmatched. The CDR3 nucleotides are TGTGCCAGCAGCGCAGGGACTAGCGGAGAGACCCAGTACTTC. This codes for CASSAGTSGETQYF.

V and J are TRBV2 and TRBJ1-1; D not certain. The CDR3 length is 13 residues. Trimming cost V 7 bases and J 2 bases, with 11 bases left between them. Germline CDR1 SNHLY, CDR2 FYNNEI. CDR3 bases: TGTGCCAGCATGTCCAACGCAAACACTGAAGCTTTCTTT. As protein: CASMSNANTEAFF.

This sequence joins TRBV7-3 and TRBJ2-7, with D tentatively TRBD2 (6 bases). Germline assignment: CDR1 SGHTA and CDR2 FQGTGA. V lost 2 bases and J 5 bases, leaving 16 bases between the germline ends. CDR3 length: 15 amino acids. The DNA for the CDR3 is TGTGCCAGCAGCTTAGGTTGGGGAGGTGGCGACGAGCAGTACTTC. Its protein is CASSLGWGGGDEQYF.

V gene TRBV20-1 combines with J gene TRBJ2-7; D gene uncertain. The ends were cut back, 1 base at V and 2 bases at J, with 9 bases in the middle. This CDR3 contains 13 residues. Germline V gene data show CDR1 as DFQATT and CDR2 as SNEGSKA (reference sequence). The CDR3 DNA sequence: TGCAGTGCTAGAGGTCTAGGCCCCTACGAGCAGTACTTC. Its protein is CSARGLGPYEQYF.

The gene calls are TRBV4-1 and TRBJ2-7; D could derive from TRBD1 or TRBD2 (5 bases each). The CDR3 consists of 14 residues. Per the germline V gene, CDR1 is MGHRA and CDR2 is YSYEKL. Trimming took off 0 bases at V and 3 bases at J, with 9 bases between the two ends. The CDR3 DNA is TGCGCCAGCAGCCAAGACAGTGGGGGCTACGAGCAGTACTTC. Residues: CASSQDSGGYEQYF.

The chain couples TRBV9 to TRBJ2-2; D unclear. Trimming stripped 5 bases from V and 2 bases from J, with 19 bases between. CDR3 size: 17 residues. The germline CDR1 and CDR2 sequences are SGDLS and YYNGEE. Here the CDR3 reads CASSTLVEGYNTGELFF. The CDR3 region has the DNA TGTGCCAGCAGTACCCTAGTCGAAGGGTATAACACCGGGGAGCTGTTTTTT.